Listed below are T cell receptor beta chains from one sample, sequenced in a study of regulatory dendritic cells for organ transplantation. Profiling relied on immunoSEQ multiplex PCR, and the TCRdb table lists in-frame clones only, not all of them. The data hold roughly 30,000 clones, with roughly 85% observed a single time. Sequencing was carried out using naive CD8+ T cells from blood. These receptors were obtained from a human donor in good health. Each CDR3 is given with its conserved first and last residue. A D gene is named only where the DNA matches it firmly. Some rows mark clone size as missing; the rest say once, few, many or name a class of expanded clone.

J: TRBJ2-1
size: NA
D: TRBD2
length: 13
V: TRBV5-1
DNA: TGCGCCAGCAGTAGCGGGGGGTACAATGAGCAGTTCTTC
CDR3: CASSSGGYNEQFF

J: TRBJ1-5
size: few
D: TRBD1
length: 15
V: TRBV19
DNA: TGTGCCAGTAGTATATTACAGGGGGGCAATCAGCCCCAGCATTTT
CDR3: CASSILQGGNQPQHF

J: TRBJ2-7
size: NA
D: TRBD1
length: 15
V: TRBV11-3
DNA: TGTGCCAGCAGCTTAGGGGACAGGGTCTCCTACGAGCAGTACTTC
CDR3: CASSLGDRVSYEQYF

J: TRBJ2-7
size: once
D: TRBD2
length: 14
V: TRBV9
DNA: TGTGCCAGCAGCCCCTCGGGGGGTTTTAGTGAGCAGTACTTC
CDR3: CASSPSGGFSEQYF

J: TRBJ1-5
size: NA
D: NA
length: 15
V: TRBV19
DNA: TGTGCCAGTAGTCCTACAGAAATTTTCAATCAGCCCCAGCATTTT
CDR3: CASSPTEIFNQPQHF

J: TRBJ2-5
size: NA
D: NA
length: 16
V: TRBV6-4
DNA: TGTGCCAGCAGCCCCGACGATAGGGGGGGGATACAGACCCAGTACTTC
CDR3: CASSPDDRGGIQTQYF

J: TRBJ2-5
size: NA
D: NA
length: 15
V: TRBV7-3
DNA: TGTGCCAGCAGCTTAACGGTCGGGATGCAAGAGACCCAGTACTTC
CDR3: CASSLTVGMQETQYF

J: TRBJ2-3
size: NA
D: TRBD2
length: 16
V: TRBV4-3
DNA: TGCGCCAGCAGCCAGCGTCTAGCGGGGGCTCTAGATACGCAGTATTTT
CDR3: CASSQRLAGALDTQYF

J: TRBJ2-7
size: NA
D: TRBD1
length: 15
V: TRBV6-5
DNA: TGTGCCACTGTCCCGACAGGGGGCAAGCCCTACGAGCAGTACTTC
CDR3: CATVPTGGKPYEQYF

J: TRBJ2-1
size: once
D: NA
length: 13
V: TRBV25-1
DNA: TGTGCCAGCACCTTCCGACGAGGTGATGAGCAGTTCTTC
CDR3: CASTFRRGDEQFF

J: TRBJ1-1
size: NA
D: TRBD1
length: 16
V: TRBV7-6
DNA: TGTGCCAGCAGCTTAGGACCCGGGACAGACGGCACTGAAGCTTTCTTT
CDR3: CASSLGPGTDGTEAFF

J: TRBJ2-7
size: NA
D: NA
length: 16
V: TRBV7-8
DNA: TGTGCCAGCAGCTTAGGCCTGAGAGGAAGCTCCTACGAGCAGTACTTC
CDR3: CASSLGLRGSSYEQYF

J: TRBJ2-3
size: NA
D: TRBD2
length: 14
V: TRBV2
DNA: TGTGCCAGCAGTGAAAGGACTAGCATAGATACGCAGTATTTT
CDR3: CASSERTSIDTQYF

J: TRBJ2-7
size: NA
D: NA
length: 14
V: TRBV7-6
DNA: TGTGCCAGCAGTCTACAGGGAATCCCCTACGAGCAGTACTTC
CDR3: CASSLQGIPYEQYF

J: TRBJ2-1
size: NA
D: TRBD2
length: 18
V: TRBV5-6
DNA: TGTGCCAGCAGCGCGCTGGGACTAGCGGGGAGCTCCTACAATGAGCAGTTCTTC
CDR3: CASSALGLAGSSYNEQFF

J: TRBJ2-3
size: NA
D: TRBD2
length: 23
V: TRBV27
DNA: TGTGCCAGCAGTTTATCGCCTTGGATCTCCGGGACTAGCGGGGGGGCCCCAACAGATACGCAGTATTTT
CDR3: CASSLSPWISGTSGGAPTDTQYF

J: TRBJ2-3
size: NA
D: TRBD2
length: 14
V: TRBV2
DNA: TGTGCCAGGACTGCGGGAGGTCCCACAGATACGCAGTATTTT
CDR3: CARTAGGPTDTQYF

J: TRBJ1-3
size: NA
D: NA
length: 17
V: TRBV9
DNA: TGTGCCAGCAGCGCATCCACGACAGACTCCTCTGGAAACACCATATATTTT
CDR3: CASSASTTDSSGNTIYF

J: TRBJ1-2
size: once
D: NA
length: 12
V: TRBV7-9
DNA: TGTGCCAGCAGCTCGGGTAACTATGGCTACACCTTC
CDR3: CASSSGNYGYTF

J: TRBJ2-7
size: NA
D: TRBD1
length: 15
V: TRBV19
DNA: TGTGCCAGTAGCCCGGGACAGGGGTTGGACTACGAGCAGTACTTC
CDR3: CASSPGQGLDYEQYF

J: TRBJ1-2
size: NA
D: NA
length: 15
V: TRBV9
DNA: TGTGCCAGCAACTCATACGAGGGCTTTAACTATGGCTACACCTTC
CDR3: CASNSYEGFNYGYTF

J: TRBJ1-1
size: NA
D: NA
length: 13
V: TRBV2
DNA: TGTGCCAGCAGGGAGGGGGGGAATGCTGAAGCTTTCTTT
CDR3: CASREGGNAEAFF

J: TRBJ2-2
size: few
D: NA
length: 16
V: TRBV5-5
DNA: TGTGCCAGCAGCTTGGCAGGCAGGGGCTTTACCGGGGAGCTGTTTTTT
CDR3: CASSLAGRGFTGELFF

J: TRBJ1-2
size: NA
D: NA
length: 13
V: TRBV15
DNA: TGTGCCACCAGCAGGGGGGGGCGGGAAGGCTACACCTTC
CDR3: CATSRGGREGYTF

J: TRBJ2-1
size: once
D: NA
length: 19
V: TRBV4-2
DNA: TGTGCCAGCAGCCAAGATAGTGAGCACAGGCTAGGTGGCTACAATGAGCAGTTCTTC
CDR3: CASSQDSEHRLGGYNEQFF

J: TRBJ2-7
size: NA
D: TRBD2
length: 15
V: TRBV9
DNA: TGTGCCAGCAGCGCCTCGGGACTAGCGGGGGGCGAGCAGTACTTC
CDR3: CASSASGLAGGEQYF

J: TRBJ1-3
size: NA
D: TRBD1
length: 16
V: TRBV7-9
DNA: TGTGCCAGCAGCGCCGGGACAGGGACCTCTGGAAACACCATATATTTT
CDR3: CASSAGTGTSGNTIYF

J: TRBJ2-7
size: NA
D: NA
length: 12
V: TRBV9
DNA: TGTGCCAGCAGCCCCGGGGGTTACGAGCAGTACTTC
CDR3: CASSPGGYEQYF

J: TRBJ2-1
size: NA
D: TRBD2
length: 15
V: TRBV5-1
DNA: TGCGCCAGCAGTCCCGGGACTAGGCTCCTCAATGAGCAGTTCTTC
CDR3: CASSPGTRLLNEQFF

J: TRBJ2-2
size: NA
D: NA
length: 16
V: TRBV4-1
DNA: TGCGCCAGCAGCGGGAGCACCGCAATGGACACCGGGGAGCTGTTTTTT
CDR3: CASSGSTAMDTGELFF

J: TRBJ2-7
size: few
D: NA
length: 13
V: TRBV7-3
DNA: TGTGCCAGCAGCTTAACACTCACAGGCGAGCAGTACTTC
CDR3: CASSLTLTGEQYF

J: TRBJ2-6
size: NA
D: NA
length: 12
V: TRBV5-5
DNA: TGTGCCAGCAGCTCGGTATATAACGTCCTGACTTTC
CDR3: CASSSVYNVLTF